This T cell receptor (beta chain) was identified in a study of cytotoxic CD8 clonotypes in ibrutinib-treated CLL. About the study: Once patients had received a median 12 months of treatment, range 6 to 36, response samples were obtained. The samples contained roughly 240,000 productive templates on average. They also contained an average of approximately 94,000 productive rearrangements. Regarding the study as a whole: Public clonotypes (which were uncommon) either contracted or remained stable on treatment. Against age-matched healthy donors, baseline clonality ran higher and tracked circulating CD8+ T-cell counts.

The CDR3 is 15 amino acids. The V end was cut by 7 bases, the J end by 3 bases, with 19 bases between. Germline-derived CDR1 and CDR2 are MDHEN and SYDVKM. About this clone itself: The antigen is not known.

Assay: immunoSEQ multiplex PCR; the TCRdb copy retains only in-frame clones and omits some. The repertoire holds roughly 180,000 clones, 72% seen once, with 13% in the top ten. The sequence came from a human donor with chronic lymphocytic leukemia. The V call is TRBV28, the J call TRBJ2-7, with D perhaps TRBD2 (7 bases). The sequenced sample was PBMCs, obtained after 24 months of ibrutinib treatment. The CDR3 DNA follows: TGTGCCAGCACCCTGGGGGGGGCGAACCGCTACGAGCAGTACTTC. Protein product: CASTLGGANRYEQYF.